A selection of T cell receptor beta chains follows, all from one sample in a study of control samples from healthy donors and cancer patients. Assay: immunoSEQ multiplex PCR; the TCRdb copy retains only in-frame clones and omits some. The data show fewer than 60,000 clones, around 87% seen once. The material sequenced was PBMCs. These receptors were taken from a woman aged 55-69 years with lung cancer. CDR3s include the opening cysteine and the closing phenylalanine or tryptophan. D genes are given only for firm matches. Clone size is not always given. Where it is, it says once, few, many or a class for expanded clones.

>TRBJ1-6|-|TRBV6-5|-
CASSYRPLNSPLHF
TGTGCCAGCAGTTACCGCCCTTTAAATTCACCCCTCCACTTT
>TRBJ1-2|-|TRBV6-5|-
CASSPGNRGEQGYTF
TGTGCCAGCAGTCCTGGAAATAGGGGAGAGCAGGGCTACACCTTC
>TRBJ2-7|-|TRBV10-3|-
CAIRGSSDEQYF
TGTGCCATCAGGGGATCCTCGGACGAGCAGTACTTC
>TRBJ1-6|-|TRBV3-1/TRBV3-2|-
CASSPSTDSPLHF
TGTGCCAGCAGCCCTTCGACGGATTCACCCCTCCACTTT
>TRBJ2-7|TRBD1|TRBV4-2|once
CASSEVQGVSYEQYF
TGTGCCAGCAGCGAGGTACAGGGGGTATCCTACGAGCAGTACTTC
>TRBJ2-7|-|TRBV2|-
CASKDYSYEQYF
TGTGCCAGCAAAGACTACTCCTACGAGCAGTACTTC
>TRBJ1-4|TRBD1|TRBV9|-
CASSARDRLNEKLFF
TGTGCCAGCAGCGCTCGGGACAGGCTAAATGAAAAACTGTTTTTT
>TRBJ1-1|-|TRBV11-2|-
CASSPAGPTEAFF
TGTGCCAGCAGTCCTGCGGGGCCCACTGAAGCTTTCTTT
>TRBJ1-1|TRBD1|TRBV6-4|-
CASSDTDRGTEAFF
TGTGCCAGCAGTGACACAGACAGGGGGACTGAAGCTTTCTTT
>TRBJ2-1|TRBD2|TRBV2|-
CASSEGIGGGWQFF
TGTGCCAGCAGTGAAGGGATTGGGGGGGGTTGGCAGTTCTTC
>TRBJ1-5|-|TRBV2|-
CASKDSNQPQHF
TGTGCCAGCAAGGACAGCAATCAGCCCCAGCATTTT
>TRBJ1-4|-|TRBV19|-
CASSPIELSREKLFF
TGTGCCAGTAGCCCTATCGAACTTAGCCGTGAAAAACTGTTTTTT
>TRBJ2-3|TRBD1|TRBV29-1|-
CSVDRQGATDTQYF
TGCAGCGTTGATCGGCAGGGGGCGACAGATACGCAGTATTTT
>TRBJ2-2|-|TRBV6-5|once
CASAGTPNTGELFF
TGTGCCAGCGCCGGGACACCGAACACCGGGGAGCTGTTTTTT
>TRBJ1-1|-|TRBV10-2|-
CASSVRLGNTEAFF
TGCGCCAGCAGTGTGCGCTTGGGGAACACTGAAGCTTTCTTT
>TRBJ2-6|TRBD1|TRBV5-1|-
CASSLGTGVVGANVLTF
TGCGCCAGCAGCTTAGGGACAGGGGTGGTAGGGGCCAACGTCCTGACTTTC
>TRBJ2-1|-|TRBV3-1/TRBV3-2|-
CASSQEIFGGQFF
TGTGCCAGCAGCCAAGAAATTTTTGGGGGGCAGTTCTTC
>TRBJ2-7|TRBD1|TRBV5-1|-
CASSFTGTATYEQYF
TGCGCCAGCAGCTTCACCGGGACAGCAACTTACGAGCAGTACTTC
>TRBJ2-3|TRBD2|TRBV28|-
CASSLTSGRGAQYF
TGTGCCAGCAGTTTGACTAGCGGGAGAGGGGCGCAGTATTTT
>TRBJ2-7|TRBD2|TRBV5-1|once
CASSLFASGRVDEQYF
TGCGCCAGCAGCTTGTTCGCTAGCGGGAGGGTTGACGAGCAGTACTTC
>TRBJ1-2|-|TRBV6-5|-
CASSYSLRGAHYGYTF
TGTGCCAGCAGTTACTCGTTAAGGGGTGCCCACTATGGCTACACCTTC
>TRBJ2-1|TRBD2|TRBV6-5|few
CASGIAGRYNEQFF
TGTGCCAGCGGGATAGCGGGTCGGTACAATGAGCAGTTCTTC
>TRBJ2-5|-|TRBV5-1|-
CASSKTFLETETQYF
TGCGCCAGCAGCAAAACCTTTCTAGAGACCGAGACCCAGTACTTC
>TRBJ1-5|TRBD1|TRBV19|-
CATHLVRDRGFDIAISQHF
TGTGCCACTCACCTCGTCCGGGACAGGGGCTTCGATATAGCAATCAGCCAGCATTTT
>TRBJ1-1|-|TRBV5-1|-
CASSLGEANTEAFF
TGCGCCAGCAGCTTGGGGGAGGCGAACACTGAAGCTTTCTTT
>TRBJ2-1|TRBD2|TRBV2|-
CASRATSGGTPEQFF
TGTGCCAGCAGGGCTACTAGCGGAGGGACCCCTGAGCAGTTCTTC
>TRBJ2-5|-|TRBV11-2|-
CVSSFGQKAETQYF
TGTGTCAGCAGCTTCGGGCAGAAGGCGGAGACCCAGTACTTC
>TRBJ1-6|-|TRBV7-8|-
CASSLALQTYNSPLHF
TGTGCCAGCAGCTTAGCGCTTCAGACCTATAATTCACCCCTCCACTTT
>TRBJ2-1|TRBD2|TRBV19|-
CASSPRGGLAYNEQFF
TGTGCCAGTAGTCCACGAGGGGGACTAGCCTACAATGAGCAGTTCTTC
>TRBJ1-2|-|TRBV11-2|-
CASSLEAGARAYGYTF
TGTGCCAGCAGCTTAGAAGCGGGGGCGCGTGCATATGGCTACACCTTC
>TRBJ1-2|TRBD1|TRBV2|-
CASSGQGSYGYTF
TGTGCCAGCAGCGGACAGGGAAGCTATGGCTACACCTTC
>TRBJ2-1|TRBD2|TRBV9|once
CASSGGGGRAGDEQFF
TGTGCCAGCAGCGGGGGAGGCGGGAGGGCCGGAGATGAGCAGTTCTTC
>TRBJ2-6|TRBD2|TRBV6-5|-
CASRAGAGANVLTF
TGTGCCAGCAGAGCGGGGGCCGGGGCCAACGTCCTGACTTTC
>TRBJ2-7|-|TRBV7-6|-
CASSPGGGSTYEQYF
TGTGCCAGCAGCCCGGGAGGGGGCAGTACCTACGAGCAGTACTTC
>TRBJ1-1|-|TRBV4-2|-
CASSQVTSEAFF
TGTGCCAGCAGCCAAGTCACTTCTGAAGCTTTCTTT
>TRBJ2-5|-|TRBV11-2|once
CASNFGETQYF
TGTGCCAGCAATTTTGGGGAGACCCAGTACTTC
>TRBJ1-1|-|TRBV29-1|-
CSVARQYNTEAFF
TGCAGCGTCGCCAGACAGTATAACACTGAAGCTTTCTTT
>TRBJ2-1|TRBD2|TRBV4-2|-
CASSQELAGGHEQFF
TGTGCCAGCAGCCAAGAACTAGCGGGAGGCCATGAGCAGTTCTTC
>TRBJ2-6|-|TRBV30|-
CAWATGTGANVLTF
TGTGCCTGGGCTACAGGGACTGGGGCCAACGTCCTGACTTTC
>TRBJ2-3|-|TRBV27|-
CASKTSGADTQYF
TGTGCCAGCAAAACTAGTGGCGCCGATACGCAGTATTTT
>TRBJ1-5|-|TRBV9|-
CASSVDGGWPQHF
TGTGCCAGCAGCGTAGATGGGGGATGGCCCCAGCATTTT
>TRBJ1-2|-|TRBV7-8|-
CASSSRGGYGYTF
TGTGCCAGCAGCTCTAGGGGTGGCTATGGCTACACCTTC
>TRBJ2-1|TRBD2|TRBV4-2|once
CASSQGDGLASEQFF
TGTGCCAGCAGCCAAGGGGACGGACTAGCCAGTGAGCAGTTCTTC
>TRBJ2-7|TRBD1|TRBV6-5|few
CASSYEGQGIYEQYF
TGTGCCAGCAGTTACGAGGGACAGGGCATCTACGAGCAGTACTTC
>TRBJ1-1|-|TRBV7-9|once
CASSSAGATEAFF
TGTGCCAGCAGCTCCGCGGGGGCTACTGAAGCTTTCTTT